The sequence of this T cell receptor (beta chain) was determined in a study of technical replicates of blood from a handful of donors. Produced via immunoSEQ multiplex PCR; TCRdb's table is partial and in-frame only. The repertoire holds 70,000 or so clones, with approximately 98% as singletons. Looked up from germline, CDR1 is SGHNT and CDR2 is YENEEA. The CDR3 is 17 residues long. Trimming shortened V by 5 bases and J by 1 base, and 15 bases separated the two germline ends. What was sequenced was T cells isolated from PBMCs. The chain combines TRBV11-3 with TRBJ2-6, with D possibly TRBD1 on 6 matching bases. The origin of this receptor is a human donor in good health. The CDR3 coding sequence is TGTGCCAGCAGCGACCGGGACACCCAGTCTGGGGCCAACGTCCTGACTTTC. Translating gives CASSDRDTQSGANVLTF.